This TCR beta chain was sequenced during a study of long-term antiretroviral therapy in people with HIV. Survey level was the resolution at which the v3.0 immunoSEQ assay ran. The repertoire was sequenced with immunoSEQ multiplex PCR; TCRdb's copy has only in-frame clones and lacks some. The sample includes 20,000 or so clones, 87% seen only once; the top ten take about 9%. Treatment for every participant with HIV took place in the United States. Notes on this clone: Its antigen is not known.

CDR3 length: 16 residues. The germline CDR1 and CDR2 sequences are SGHVS and FNYEAQ. Between the trimmed V and J ends, which lost 1 base and 3 bases, there was a span of 15 bases. Findings and limits, study-wide: HIV repertoires covered narrower CDR3 length ranges than controls did. Following ART, diversity rose but still fell short of transplant donor controls.

This sequence joins TRBV7-6 and TRBJ2-5, with D unresolved. The clonotype was recovered from a man younger than 35 with HIV. Material: unsorted PBMCs, obtained 0.2 years before starting antiretroviral therapy. Here the CDR3 DNA reads TGTGCCAGCAGCTTAGTAGGACCGACAATTGAAGAGACCCAGTACTTC. It yields the protein CASSLVGPTIEETQYF.